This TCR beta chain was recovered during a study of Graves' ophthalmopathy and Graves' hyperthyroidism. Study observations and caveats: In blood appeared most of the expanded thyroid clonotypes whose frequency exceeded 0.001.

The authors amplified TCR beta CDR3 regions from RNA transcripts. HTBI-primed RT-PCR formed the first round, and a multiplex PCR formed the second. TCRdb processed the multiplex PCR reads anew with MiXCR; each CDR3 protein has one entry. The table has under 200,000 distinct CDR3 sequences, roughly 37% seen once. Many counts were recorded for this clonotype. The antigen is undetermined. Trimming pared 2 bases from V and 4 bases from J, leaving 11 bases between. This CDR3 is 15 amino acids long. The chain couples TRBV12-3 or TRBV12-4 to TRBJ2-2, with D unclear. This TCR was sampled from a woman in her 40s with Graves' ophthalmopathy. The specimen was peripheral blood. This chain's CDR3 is CASSLQAVSTGELFF. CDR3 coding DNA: TGTGCCAGCAGTTTACAGGCAGTTAGCACCGGGGAGCTGTTTTTT.